Listed below are T cell receptor beta chains from one sample, sequenced in a study of T cells in Graves' hyperthyroidism and ophthalmopathy. TCRdb re-called the multiplex PCR reads with MiXCR, one entry per CDR3 protein. Of under 400,000 distinct CDR3 sequences in the sample, around 13% are singletons; the top ten hold approximately 11%. The sequenced material came from blood. The receptors here all came from an older woman with Graves' hyperthyroidism. Each CDR3 is given with its conserved first and last residue. The D gene is left open where the match is weak. Size values are once, few and many counts, or a class for expanded clones, and some rows have none.

d_call j_call v_call clone_size cdr3_aa cdr3_nt
- TRBJ2-2 TRBV6-1 few CASSGYSLTGELFF TGTGCCAGCAGTGGATATTCTCTCACCGGGGAGCTGTTTTTT
TRBD2 TRBJ2-2 TRBV5-4 - CASSLDASGITGELFF TGTGCCAGCAGCTTGGACGCTAGCGGGATCACCGGGGAGCTGTTTTTT
- TRBJ1-3 TRBV6-1 few CASNRDGDSGNTIYF TGTGCCAGTAACCGGGACGGCGACTCTGGAAACACCATATATTTT
- TRBJ2-1 TRBV2 many CASRSSSASSYNEQFF TGTGCCAGCAGGTCGTCTAGCGCGAGCTCCTACAATGAGCAGTTCTTC
- TRBJ1-5 TRBV7-2 - CASSLMVGSNQPQHF TGTGCCAGCAGTTTAATGGTGGGGAGCAATCAGCCCCAGCATTTT
- TRBJ1-6 TRBV30 few CAWSGDGRNSPLHF TGTGCCTGGAGTGGGGACGGGAGGAATTCACCCCTCCACTTT
- TRBJ1-4 TRBV29-1 few CSVRRSSTNEKLFF TGCAGCGTCCGACGGTCCTCAACTAATGAAAAACTGTTTTTT
TRBD1 TRBJ2-3 TRBV5-1 - CASSYTGGAAADTQYF TGCGCCAGCAGCTACACAGGGGGCGCCGCTGCAGATACGCAGTATTTT
TRBD1 TRBJ2-1 TRBV11-2 many CASSLDRTGSADEQFF TGTGCCAGCAGCTTAGATCGGACAGGGAGCGCGGATGAGCAGTTCTTC
- TRBJ2-1 TRBV7-8 many CASSSKSPGRRADEQFF TGTGCCAGCAGCTCGAAATCCCCGGGACGGAGGGCCGATGAGCAGTTCTTC
- TRBJ2-7 TRBV2 many CASSDEGFSYEQYF TGTGCCAGCAGTGATGAAGGATTTTCCTACGAGCAGTACTTC
TRBD1 TRBJ2-1 TRBV3-1 - CASSPFLGQGTYEQFF TGTGCCAGCAGTCCCTTTCTGGGACAGGGGACCTACGAGCAGTTCTTC
TRBD1 TRBJ2-5 TRBV29-1 many CSVERDRGQETQYF TGCAGCGTTGAGCGGGACAGGGGCCAAGAGACCCAGTACTTC
- TRBJ1-2 TRBV12-3/TRBV12-4 many CASSSRSSYGYTF TGTGCCAGCAGTTCCCGGAGTAGCTATGGCTACACCTTC
- TRBJ1-6 TRBV20-1 - CSARSQSENSPLHF TGCAGTGCCCGAAGCCAATCGGAGAATTCACCCCTCCACTTT
TRBD1 TRBJ1-1 TRBV6-2/TRBV6-3 many CASSYRQGYTEAFF TGTGCCAGCAGTTACCGACAGGGTTACACTGAAGCTTTCTTT
- TRBJ2-1 TRBV11-2 - CASSLLGGMHNEQFF TGTGCCAGCAGCTTACTAGGGGGGATGCATAATGAGCAGTTCTTC
TRBD2 TRBJ2-1 TRBV12-3/TRBV12-4 many CASQLGAGGYNEQFF TGTGCCAGCCAGCTTGGAGCGGGAGGGTACAATGAGCAGTTCTTC
- TRBJ2-7 TRBV10-2 many CASSSPRSGREQYF TGCGCCAGCAGTTCCCCACGCTCTGGACGCGAGCAGTACTTC
TRBD2 TRBJ2-3 TRBV12-5 many CASGPSGSSDTQYF TGTGCTAGTGGTCCCAGCGGGAGCTCAGATACGCAGTATTTT
TRBD2 TRBJ2-1 TRBV6-1 many CASSYGLAGDNEQFF TGTGCCAGCAGTTACGGGTTAGCGGGAGACAATGAGCAGTTCTTC
- TRBJ1-2 TRBV29-1 few CSVIGVSGYTF TGCAGCGTTATAGGGGTTAGTGGCTACACCTTC
- TRBJ2-7 TRBV5-1 - CASNLGPGTEAYEQYF TGCGCCAGCAACTTGGGCCCCGGGACGGAAGCCTACGAGCAGTACTTC
- TRBJ2-1 TRBV11-2 many CASRRGADEQFF TGTGCCAGCAGGAGGGGGGCCGATGAGCAGTTCTTC
- TRBJ1-5 TRBV28 - CASISGGNQPQHF TGTGCCAGCATTTCGGGCGGCAATCAGCCCCAGCATTTT
TRBD1 TRBJ2-7 TRBV7-9 many CASSSGGGQGDEQYF TGTGCCAGCAGCTCAGGGGGAGGACAGGGTGACGAGCAGTACTTC
- TRBJ1-1 TRBV6-1 - CASSSRKGWTTEAFF TGTGCCAGCAGTAGCCGTAAGGGGTGGACGACTGAAGCTTTCTTT
- TRBJ1-1 TRBV5-1 many CASSLSGTTNTEAFF TGCGCCAGCAGCTTATCCGGGACAACTAACACTGAAGCTTTCTTT
TRBD2 TRBJ2-7 TRBV2 many CASTLSGSIYEQYF TGTGCCAGCACCCTTAGCGGGAGTATATACGAGCAGTACTTC